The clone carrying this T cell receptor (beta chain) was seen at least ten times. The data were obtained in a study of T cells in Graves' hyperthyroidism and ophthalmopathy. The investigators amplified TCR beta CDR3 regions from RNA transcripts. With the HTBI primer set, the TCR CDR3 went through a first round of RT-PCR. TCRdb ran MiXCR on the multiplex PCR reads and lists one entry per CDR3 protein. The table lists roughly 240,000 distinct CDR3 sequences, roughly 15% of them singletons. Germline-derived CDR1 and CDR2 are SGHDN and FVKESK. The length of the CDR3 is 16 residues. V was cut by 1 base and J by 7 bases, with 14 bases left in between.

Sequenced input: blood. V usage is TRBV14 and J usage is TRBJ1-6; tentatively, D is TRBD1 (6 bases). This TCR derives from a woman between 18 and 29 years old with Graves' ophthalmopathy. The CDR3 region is CASSQAEGRGNSPLHF. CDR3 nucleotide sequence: TGTGCCAGCAGCCAAGCGGAGGGCAGGGGAAATTCACCCCTCCACTTT.